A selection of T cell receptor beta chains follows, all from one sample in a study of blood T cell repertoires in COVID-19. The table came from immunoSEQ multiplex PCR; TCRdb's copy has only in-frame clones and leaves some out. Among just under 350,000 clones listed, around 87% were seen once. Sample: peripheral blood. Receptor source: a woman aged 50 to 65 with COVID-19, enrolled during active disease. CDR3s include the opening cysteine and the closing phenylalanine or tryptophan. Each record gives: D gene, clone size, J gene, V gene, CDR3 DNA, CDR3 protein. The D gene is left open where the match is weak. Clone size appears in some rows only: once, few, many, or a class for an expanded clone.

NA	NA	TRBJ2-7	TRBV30	TGTGCCTGGAGTGTATCTACAGCCTACGAGCAGTACTTC	CAWSVSTAYEQYF
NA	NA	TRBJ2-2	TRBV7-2	TGTGCCAGCAGCCAGCGGGCCGGGGAGCTGTTTTTT	CASSQRAGELFF
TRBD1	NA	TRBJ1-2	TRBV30	TGTGCCTGGGTGCCGGGACAGGGCCTTTGGGGATATGGCTACACCTTC	CAWVPGQGLWGYGYTF
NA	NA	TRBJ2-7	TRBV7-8	TGTGCCAGCAGCTTAGTGCCAGGGATGGGGGAGCAGTACTTC	CASSLVPGMGEQYF
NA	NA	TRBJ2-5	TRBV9	TGTGCCAGCAGCGTAGCTCAAGAGACCCAGTACTTC	CASSVAQETQYF
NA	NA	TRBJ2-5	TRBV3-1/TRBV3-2	TGTGCCAGCAGACTTTTTAGCGGAGCCCCGGAGACCCAGTACTTC	CASRLFSGAPETQYF
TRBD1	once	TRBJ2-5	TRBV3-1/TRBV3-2	TGTGCCAGCAGCCAGGGGACAGGGGGCCAAGAGACCCAGTACTTC	CASSQGTGGQETQYF
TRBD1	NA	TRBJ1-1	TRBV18	TGTGCCAGCTCACCACTGGGACAGTTGAACACTGAAGCTTTCTTT	CASSPLGQLNTEAFF
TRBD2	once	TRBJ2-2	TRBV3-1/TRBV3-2	TGTGCCAGCAGCCCCTCCGTAGGGCGGGGGGGTACCGGGGAGCTGTTTTTT	CASSPSVGRGGTGELFF
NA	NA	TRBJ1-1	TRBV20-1	TGCAGTGCTAGTTGGGCGGGGGTGACTGAAGCTTTCTTT	CSASWAGVTEAFF
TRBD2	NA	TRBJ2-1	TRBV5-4	TGTGCCAGCAGCTACGGACTAGCGGGAAGCTACAATGAGCAGTTCTTC	CASSYGLAGSYNEQFF
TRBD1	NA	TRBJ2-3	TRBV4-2	TGTGCCAGCAGCCAAGGTCACAGGGGCCTCACAGATACGCAGTATTTT	CASSQGHRGLTDTQYF
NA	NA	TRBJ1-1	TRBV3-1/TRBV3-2	TGTGCCAGCAGCCAAGGGGAGGGTCTCACTGAAGCTTTCTTT	CASSQGEGLTEAFF
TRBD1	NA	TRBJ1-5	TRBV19	TGTGCCAGTAGTCTCAACACAGGGGTGCGCTCCAATCAGCCCCAGCATTTT	CASSLNTGVRSNQPQHF
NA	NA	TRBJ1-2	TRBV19	TGTGCCAGTAAGATGGCCCCAACAGGTTACTATGGCTACACCTTC	CASKMAPTGYYGYTF
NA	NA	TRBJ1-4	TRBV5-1	TGCGCCAGCAGCTTGCAGGGTGGAAATGAAAAACTGTTTTTT	CASSLQGGNEKLFF
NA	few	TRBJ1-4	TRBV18	TGTGCCAGCTCACCACGACAACAGGTCAATGAAAAACTGTTTTTT	CASSPRQQVNEKLFF
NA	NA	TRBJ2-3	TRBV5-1	TGCGCCAGCAGCTTGGACTCCGTTGGAGATACGCAGTATTTT	CASSLDSVGDTQYF